This TCR beta chain was sequenced for a study of OX40 agonist ivuxolimab in advanced cancers. About the study: Patients were treated with ivuxolimab, an agonistic anti-OX40 (CD134) antibody.

This clone was seen a single time. Its antigen is not identified. Study results and limitations: More expanded clones were found, on average, in CD8+ than in CD4+ T cells.

Sequenced by immunoSEQ multiplex PCR; TCRdb stores in-frame clones only, minus some. In the table there are some 99,000 clones, 94% of which are singletons. The V gene end was trimmed by 0 bases and the J gene end by 5 bases; junction bases not matched to a gene: 5. The germline V gene has CDR1 LNHNV and CDR2 YYDKDF (reference sequence). The CDR3 is 15 residues long. The rearrangement joins TRBV15 to TRBJ2-5, with TRBD1 matching over 8 bases. The sequences come from CD4+ or CD8+ T cells sorted from blood, collected in a trial of the OX40 agonist ivuxolimab. This TCR derives from an adult with an advanced solid tumor such as melanoma, head and neck, liver or kidney cancer. The CDR3 coding sequence is TGTGCCACCAGCAGAGATACGTGGGACAGGGAGACCCAGTACTTC. It specifies CATSRDTWDRETQYF.